This TCR beta chain was obtained from a study of cytomegalovirus exposure and HLA in healthy donors. Findings of the study overall: Under in vitro conditions, a few CMV-associated chains were confirmed as specific for CMV antigens. Investigators reported 150 to 200 TCR beta chains as tied to cytomegalovirus.

Both 60 Vbeta primers and 13 Jbeta primers went into the PCR. Measured with immunoSEQ multiplex PCR; TCRdb has only the in-frame clones, and not every one. The sample lists nearly 110,000 clones, 60% to 80% seen once, with approximately 0.74% in the top ten. As concerns this clone: The antigen is undetermined.

Germline V CDR1 and CDR2: SEHNR, FQNEAQ (reference sequence). This CDR3 comprises 14 residues. V dropped 5 bases and J dropped 0 bases, with 11 bases sitting between them. The sequencing input was PBMCs. The V gene is TRBV7-9, the J gene TRBJ2-7; tentative D call: TRBD1 (6 bases). The source of this sequence is a boy younger than 18 in good health and CMV-seronegative. CDR3 amino acids: CASSPRQASYEQYF. The CDR3 DNA is TGTGCCAGCAGCCCCCGACAGGCCTCCTACGAGCAGTACTTC.